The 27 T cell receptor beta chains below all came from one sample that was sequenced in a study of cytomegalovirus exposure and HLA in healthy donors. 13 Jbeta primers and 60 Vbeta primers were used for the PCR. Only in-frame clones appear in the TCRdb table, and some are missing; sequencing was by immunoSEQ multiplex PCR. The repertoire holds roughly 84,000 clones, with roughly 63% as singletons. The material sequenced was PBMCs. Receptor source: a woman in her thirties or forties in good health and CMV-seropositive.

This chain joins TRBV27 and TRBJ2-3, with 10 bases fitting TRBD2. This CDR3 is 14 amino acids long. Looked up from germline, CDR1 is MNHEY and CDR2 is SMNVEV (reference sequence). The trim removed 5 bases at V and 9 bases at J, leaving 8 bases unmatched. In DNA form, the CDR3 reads TGTGCCAGCAGTGAGCGGACTAGCGGCTTAACGCAGTATTTT. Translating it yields CASSERTSGLTQYF.

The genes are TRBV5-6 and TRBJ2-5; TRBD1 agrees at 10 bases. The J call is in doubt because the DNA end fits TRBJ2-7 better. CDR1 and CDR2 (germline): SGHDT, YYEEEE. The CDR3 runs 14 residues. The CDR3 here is CASSLGQGAYEQYF. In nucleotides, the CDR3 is TGTGCCAGCAGCTTAGGACAGGGGGCCTACGAGCAGTACTTC.

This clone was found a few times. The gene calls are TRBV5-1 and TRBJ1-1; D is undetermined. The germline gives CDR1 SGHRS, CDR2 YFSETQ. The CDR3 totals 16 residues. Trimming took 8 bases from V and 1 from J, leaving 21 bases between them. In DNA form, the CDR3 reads TGCGCCAGTTCGACGCCAGACAACGAAGCGAACACTGAAGCTTTCTTT. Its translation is CASSTPDNEANTEAFF.

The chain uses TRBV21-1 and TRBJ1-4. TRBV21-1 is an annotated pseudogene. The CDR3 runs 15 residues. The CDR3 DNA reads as TGTGCCAGCAGCAACGTCCGTGCAACTAATGAAAAACTGTTTTTT. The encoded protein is CASSNVRATNEKLFF.

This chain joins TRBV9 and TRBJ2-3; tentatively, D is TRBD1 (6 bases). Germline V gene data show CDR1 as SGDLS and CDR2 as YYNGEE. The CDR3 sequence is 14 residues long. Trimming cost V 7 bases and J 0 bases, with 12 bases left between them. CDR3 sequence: CASSDRTSTDTQYF. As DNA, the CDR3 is TGTGCCAGCTCAGACAGGACCAGCACAGATACGCAGTATTTT.

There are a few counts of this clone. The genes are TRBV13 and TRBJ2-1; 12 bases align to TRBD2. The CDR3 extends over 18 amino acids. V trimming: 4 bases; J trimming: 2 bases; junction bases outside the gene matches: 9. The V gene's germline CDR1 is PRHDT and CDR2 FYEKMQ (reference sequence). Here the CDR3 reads CASSSPTSGRLAYNEQFF. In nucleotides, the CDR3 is TGTGCCAGCAGCTCGCCGACTAGCGGGAGACTGGCCTACAATGAGCAGTTCTTC. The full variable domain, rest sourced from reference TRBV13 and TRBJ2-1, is AAGVIQSPRHLIKEKRETATLKCYPIPRHDTVYWYQQGPGQDPQFLISFYEKMQSDKGSIPDRFSAQQFSDYHSELNMSSLELGDSALYFCASSSPTSGRLAYNEQFFGPGTRLTVL.

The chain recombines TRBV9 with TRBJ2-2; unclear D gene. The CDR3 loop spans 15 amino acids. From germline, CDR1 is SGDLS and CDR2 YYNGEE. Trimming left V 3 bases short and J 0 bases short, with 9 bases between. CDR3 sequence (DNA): TGTGCCAGCAGCGGGGCTTCCACGAACACCGGGGAGCTGTTTTTT. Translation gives CASSGASTNTGELFF. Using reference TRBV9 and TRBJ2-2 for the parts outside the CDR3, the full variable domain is DSGVTQTPKHLITATGQRVTLRCSPRSGDLSVYWYQQSLDQGLQFLIQYYNGEERAKGNILERFSAQQFPDLHSELNLSSLELGDSALYFCASSGASTNTGELFFGEGSRLTVL.

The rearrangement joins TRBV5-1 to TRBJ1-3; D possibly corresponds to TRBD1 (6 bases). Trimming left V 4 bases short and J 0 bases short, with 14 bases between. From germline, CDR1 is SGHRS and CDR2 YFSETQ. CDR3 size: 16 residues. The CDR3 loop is CASSPGHTSSGNTIYF. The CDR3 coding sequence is TGCGCCAGCAGCCCGGGACATACCAGCTCTGGAAACACCATATATTTT.

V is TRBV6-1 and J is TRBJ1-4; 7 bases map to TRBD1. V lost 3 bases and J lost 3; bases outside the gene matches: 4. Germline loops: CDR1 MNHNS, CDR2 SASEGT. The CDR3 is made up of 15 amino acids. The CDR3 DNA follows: TGTGCCAGCAGTGAGACAGGGATACCTAATGAAAAACTGTTTTTT. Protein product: CASSETGIPNEKLFF.

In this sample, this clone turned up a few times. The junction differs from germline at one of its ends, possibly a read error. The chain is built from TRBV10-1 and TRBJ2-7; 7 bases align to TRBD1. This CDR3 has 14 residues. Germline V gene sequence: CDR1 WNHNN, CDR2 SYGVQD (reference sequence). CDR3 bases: TGCGCCAGCAGTGAGATACGTTTAGACAGGGTGGAAGGCTTC. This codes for CASSEIRLDRVEGF.

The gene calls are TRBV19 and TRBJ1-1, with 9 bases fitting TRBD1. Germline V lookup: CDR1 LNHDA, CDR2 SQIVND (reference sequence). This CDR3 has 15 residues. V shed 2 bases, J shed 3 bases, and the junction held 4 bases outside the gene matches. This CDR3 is CASSIYRGQDTEAFF. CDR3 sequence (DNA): TGTGCCAGTAGTATATACAGGGGGCAGGACACTGAAGCTTTCTTT.

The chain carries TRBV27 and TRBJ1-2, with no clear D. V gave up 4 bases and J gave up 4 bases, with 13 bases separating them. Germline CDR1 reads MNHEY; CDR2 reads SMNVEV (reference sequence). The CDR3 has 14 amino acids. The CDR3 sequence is CASSSVLHPYGYTF. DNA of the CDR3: TGTGCCAGCAGTTCGGTCCTCCACCCCTATGGCTACACCTTC.

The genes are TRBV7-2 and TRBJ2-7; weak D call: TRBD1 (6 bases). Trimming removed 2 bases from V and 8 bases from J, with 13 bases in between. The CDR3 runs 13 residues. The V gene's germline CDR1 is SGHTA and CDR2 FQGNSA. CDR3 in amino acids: CASSLRQASQQYF. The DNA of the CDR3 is TGTGCCAGCAGCTTACGACAGGCTAGCCAGCAGTACTTC.

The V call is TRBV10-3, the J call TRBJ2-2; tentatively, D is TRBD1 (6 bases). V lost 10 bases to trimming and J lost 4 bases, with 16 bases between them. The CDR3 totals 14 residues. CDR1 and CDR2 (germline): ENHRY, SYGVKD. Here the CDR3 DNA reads TGTGCCAGCAGATCCTCAGGGGTCACCGGGGAGCTGTTTTTT. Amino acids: CASRSSGVTGELFF.

In DNA, the CDR3 is TGTGCCAGCAGTTCGGACAGGCACCTCGGTACTAATGAAAAACTGTTTTTT. It encodes CASSSDRHLGTNEKLFF. The rearrangement joins TRBV28 to TRBJ1-4, with 7 bases lining up with TRBD1. Trimming cost V 4 bases and J 2 bases; bases outside gene matches: 10. Germline V gene sequence: CDR1 MDHEN, CDR2 SYDVKM. The CDR3 length is 17 residues.

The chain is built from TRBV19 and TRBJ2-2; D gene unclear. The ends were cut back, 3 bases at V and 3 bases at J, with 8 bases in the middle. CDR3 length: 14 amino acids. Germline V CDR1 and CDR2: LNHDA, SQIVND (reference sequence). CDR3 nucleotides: TGTGCCAGTAGTATGGGCCATGACACCGGGGAGCTGTTTTTT. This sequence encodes CASSMGHDTGELFF.

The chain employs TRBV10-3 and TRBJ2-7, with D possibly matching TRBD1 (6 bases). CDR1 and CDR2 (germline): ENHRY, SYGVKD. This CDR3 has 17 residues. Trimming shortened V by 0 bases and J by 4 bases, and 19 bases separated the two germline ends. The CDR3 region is CAISESGLVGQKYEQYF. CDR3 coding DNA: TGTGCCATCAGTGAGTCTGGGTTAGTAGGACAGAAATACGAGCAGTACTTC.

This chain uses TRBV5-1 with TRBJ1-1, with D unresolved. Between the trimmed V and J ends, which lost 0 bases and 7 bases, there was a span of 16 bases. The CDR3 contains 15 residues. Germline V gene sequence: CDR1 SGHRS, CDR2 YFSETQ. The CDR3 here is CASSLGPRESVEAFF. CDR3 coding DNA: TGCGCCAGCAGCTTGGGGCCTCGGGAGTCTGTTGAAGCTTTCTTT. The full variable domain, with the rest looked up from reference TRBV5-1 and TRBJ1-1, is KAGVTQTPRYLIKTRGQQVTLSCSPISGHRSVSWYQQTPGQGLQFLFEYFSETQRNKGNFPGRFSGRQFSNSRSEMNVSTLELGDSALYLCASSLGPRESVEAFFGQGTRLTVV.

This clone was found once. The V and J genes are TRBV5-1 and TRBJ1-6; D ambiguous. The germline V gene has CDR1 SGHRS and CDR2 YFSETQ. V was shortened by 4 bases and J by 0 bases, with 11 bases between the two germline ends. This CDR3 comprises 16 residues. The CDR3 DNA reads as TGCGCCAGCAGCCCCGGGGATAGCTCCTATAATTCACCCCTCCACTTT. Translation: CASSPGDSSYNSPLHF.

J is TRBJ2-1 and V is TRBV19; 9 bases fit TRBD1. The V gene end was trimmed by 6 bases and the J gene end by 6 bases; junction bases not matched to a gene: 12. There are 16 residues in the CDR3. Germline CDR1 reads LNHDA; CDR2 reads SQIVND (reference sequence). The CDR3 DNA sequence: TGTGCCAGTAGCCCTGGTGGGGGACAGGGTTTCAATGAGCAGTTCTTC. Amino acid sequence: CASSPGGGQGFNEQFF.

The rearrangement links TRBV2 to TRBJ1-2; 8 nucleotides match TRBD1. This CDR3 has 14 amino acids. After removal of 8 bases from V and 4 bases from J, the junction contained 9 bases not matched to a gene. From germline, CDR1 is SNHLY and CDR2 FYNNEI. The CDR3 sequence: CASLPTGQVYGYTF. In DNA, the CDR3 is TGTGCCAGCCTCCCCACGGGACAGGTCTATGGCTACACCTTC.

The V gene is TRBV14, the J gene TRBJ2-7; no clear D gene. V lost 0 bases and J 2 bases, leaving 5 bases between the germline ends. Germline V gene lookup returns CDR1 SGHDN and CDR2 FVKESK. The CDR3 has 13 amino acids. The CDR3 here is CASSQEFTYEQYF. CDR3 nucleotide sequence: TGTGCCAGCAGCCAAGAATTCACCTACGAGCAGTACTTC.

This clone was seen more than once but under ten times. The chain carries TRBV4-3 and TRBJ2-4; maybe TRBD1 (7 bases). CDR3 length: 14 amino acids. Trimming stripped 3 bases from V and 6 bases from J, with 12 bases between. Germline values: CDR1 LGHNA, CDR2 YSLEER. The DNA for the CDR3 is TGCGCCAGCAGCCAGGAGGGGGCCGGAAACATTCAGTACTTC. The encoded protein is CASSQEGAGNIQYF.

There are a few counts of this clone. This CDR3 is CASSAGQGGVYGYTF. The CDR3 coding sequence is TGTGCCAGCAGTGCCGGACAGGGGGGCGTCTATGGCTACACCTTC. The gene calls are TRBV25-1 and TRBJ1-2; 10 nucleotides line up with TRBD1. Looked up from germline, CDR1 is MGHDK and CDR2 is SYGVNS. The CDR3 is made up of 15 amino acids. Trimming at V came to 4 bases and at J to 4 bases, leaving 6 bases not matched to a gene.

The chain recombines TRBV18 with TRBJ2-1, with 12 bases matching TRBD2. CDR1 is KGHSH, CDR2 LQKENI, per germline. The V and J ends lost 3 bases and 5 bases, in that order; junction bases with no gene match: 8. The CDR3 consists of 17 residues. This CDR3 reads CASSPKTSGSFDNEQFF. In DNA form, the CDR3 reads TGTGCCAGCTCACCGAAGACTAGCGGGAGTTTCGACAATGAGCAGTTCTTC.

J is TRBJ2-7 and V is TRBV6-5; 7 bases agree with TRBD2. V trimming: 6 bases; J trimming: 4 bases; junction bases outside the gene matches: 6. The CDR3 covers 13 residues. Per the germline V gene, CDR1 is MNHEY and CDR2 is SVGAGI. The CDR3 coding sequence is TGTGCCAGCAGGGGGCGGGAGAGGTACGAGCAGTACTTC. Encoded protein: CASRGRERYEQYF.

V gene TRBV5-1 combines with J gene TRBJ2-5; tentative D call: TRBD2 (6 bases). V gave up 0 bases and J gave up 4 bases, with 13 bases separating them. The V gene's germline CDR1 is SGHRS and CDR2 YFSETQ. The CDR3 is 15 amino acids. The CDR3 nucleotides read TGCGCCAGCAGCTTGGGCACGGGAGAGTTAGAGACCCAGTACTTC. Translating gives CASSLGTGELETQYF.